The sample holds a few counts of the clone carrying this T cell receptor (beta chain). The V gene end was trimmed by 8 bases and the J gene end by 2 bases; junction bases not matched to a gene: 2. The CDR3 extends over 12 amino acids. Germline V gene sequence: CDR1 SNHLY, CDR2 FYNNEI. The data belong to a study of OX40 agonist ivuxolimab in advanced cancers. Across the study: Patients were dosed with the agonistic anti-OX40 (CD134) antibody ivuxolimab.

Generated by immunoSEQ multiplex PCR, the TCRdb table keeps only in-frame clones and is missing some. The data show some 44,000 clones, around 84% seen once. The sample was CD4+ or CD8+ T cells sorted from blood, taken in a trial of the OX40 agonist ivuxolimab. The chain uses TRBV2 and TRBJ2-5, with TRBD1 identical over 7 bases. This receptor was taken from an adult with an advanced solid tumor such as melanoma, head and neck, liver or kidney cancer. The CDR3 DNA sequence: TGTGCCAGCGGGGGACAGCAAGAGACCCAGTACTTC. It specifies CASGGQQETQYF. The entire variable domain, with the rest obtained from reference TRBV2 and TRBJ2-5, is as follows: EPEVTQTPSHQVTQMGQEVILRCVPISNHLYFYWYRQILGQKVEFLVSFYNNEISEKSEIFDDQFSVERPDGSNFTLKIRSTKLEDSAMYFCASGGQQETQYFGPGTRLLVL.